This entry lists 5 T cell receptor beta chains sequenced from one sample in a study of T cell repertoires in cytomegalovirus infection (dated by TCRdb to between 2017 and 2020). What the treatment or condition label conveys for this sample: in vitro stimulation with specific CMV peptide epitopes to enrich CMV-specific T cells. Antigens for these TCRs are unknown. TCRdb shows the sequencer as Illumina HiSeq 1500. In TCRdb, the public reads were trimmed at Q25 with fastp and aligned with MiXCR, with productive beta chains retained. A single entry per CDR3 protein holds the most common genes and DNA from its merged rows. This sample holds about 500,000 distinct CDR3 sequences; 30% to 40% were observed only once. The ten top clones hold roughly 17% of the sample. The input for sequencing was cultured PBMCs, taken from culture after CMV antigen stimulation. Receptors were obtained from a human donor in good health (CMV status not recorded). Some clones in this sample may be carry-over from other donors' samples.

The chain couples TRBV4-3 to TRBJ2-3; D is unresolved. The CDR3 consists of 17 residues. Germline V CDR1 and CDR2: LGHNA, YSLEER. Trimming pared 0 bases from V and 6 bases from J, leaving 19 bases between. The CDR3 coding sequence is TGCGCCAGCAGCCAAGAATATCACGGCCCAATCGGGGATACGCAGTATTTT. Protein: CASSQEYHGPIGDTQYF.

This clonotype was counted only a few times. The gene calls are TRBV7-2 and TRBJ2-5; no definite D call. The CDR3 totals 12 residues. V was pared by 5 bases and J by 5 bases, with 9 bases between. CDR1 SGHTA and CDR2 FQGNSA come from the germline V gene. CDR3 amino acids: CASSGVRETQYF. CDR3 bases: TGTGCCAGCAGCGGGGTGAGGGAGACCCAGTACTTC.

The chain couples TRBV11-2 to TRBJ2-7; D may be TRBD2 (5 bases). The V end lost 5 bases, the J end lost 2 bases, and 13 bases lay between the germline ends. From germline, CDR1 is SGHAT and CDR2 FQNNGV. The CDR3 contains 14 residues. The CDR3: CASSPGYSAYEQYV. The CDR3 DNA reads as TGTGCCAGCAGCCCGGGGTACTCAGCCTACGAGCAGTACGTC.

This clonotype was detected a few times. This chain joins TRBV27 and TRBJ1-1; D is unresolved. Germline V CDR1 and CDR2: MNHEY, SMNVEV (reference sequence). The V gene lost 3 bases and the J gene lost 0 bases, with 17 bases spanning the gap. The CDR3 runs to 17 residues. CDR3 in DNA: TGTGCCAGCAGTTTGTTTTCCGGGCAGGAGTTGAACACTGAAGCTTTCTTT. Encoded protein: CASSLFSGQELNTEAFF.

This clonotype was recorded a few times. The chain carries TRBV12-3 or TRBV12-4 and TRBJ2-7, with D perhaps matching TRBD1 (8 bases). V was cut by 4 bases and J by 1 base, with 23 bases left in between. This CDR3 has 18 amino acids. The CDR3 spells CASSSLPGTGGVSYEQYF. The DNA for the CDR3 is TGTGCCAGCAGTTCCCTACCGGGAACAGGGGGGGTTTCCTACGAGCAGTACTTC.